This entry is about one T cell receptor (beta chain). The data originate from a study of blood T cell repertoires in COVID-19. Across the study: Spain, Italy and the United States supplied samples that represented acute and convalescent COVID-19.

CDR3 size: 13 residues. V shed 8 bases and J shed 0 bases, with 8 bases lying between them. Per the original methods: Cell counts per sample came from amplifying reference gene primers. Sequencing used immunoSEQ multiplex PCR; TCRdb keeps in-frame clones, though not all of them. Clone size and the V and J calls come from that table; the DNA yielded D and trimming. This sample has fewer than 250,000 clones; 83% occur once, and the top ten carry 4.8%. This sequence joins TRBV12-3 or TRBV12-4 and TRBJ1-3; no firm D call. This receptor was taken from a woman between 50 and 59 years old who had been exposed to COVID-19. The sequencing sample was made of PBMCs or T cells enriched from blood (not recorded which). As DNA, the CDR3 is TGTGCCAGCGCCCGGAGCTCTGGAAACACCATATATTTT. It codes for CASARSSGNTIYF.